Listed below are T cell receptor beta chains from one sample, sequenced in a study of cytomegalovirus exposure and HLA in healthy donors. Method: immunoSEQ multiplex PCR; TCRdb's copy keeps in-frame clones and lacks some. The table lists some 84,000 clones, with about 0.5% in the top ten. Sequenced sample: PBMCs. The receptors derive from a man aged 45-65 years in good health and CMV-seronegative. The CDR3 runs from the conserved cysteine through the conserved F or W. D genes are given only for firm matches.

v_call,cdr3_length,j_call,d_call,cdr3_nt,cdr3_aa
TRBV7-2,14,TRBJ1-1,.,TGTGCCAGCAGCTTAGTGGCGGGGAACACTGAAGCTTTCTTT,CASSLVAGNTEAFF
TRBV28,12,TRBJ1-5,.,TGTGCCAGCAGCCCAGGCCGGCAGCCCCAGCATTTT,CASSPGRQPQHF
TRBV27,15,TRBJ2-7,TRBD1,TGTGCCAGCAGTTCCCCGGGACAGGGTACCTACGAGCAGTACTTC,CASSSPGQGTYEQYF
TRBV5-1,15,TRBJ2-1,TRBD1,TGCGCCAGCAGCTTAGGGACAGGGGGCATCAATGAGCAGTTCTTC,CASSLGTGGINEQFF
TRBV11-2,18,TRBJ2-6,TRBD1,TGTGCCAGCAGCTTAGCCCCGACAGGGTTCTCTGGGGCCAACGTCCTGACTTTC,CASSLAPTGFSGANVLTF
TRBV28,15,TRBJ1-5,.,TGTGCCAGCAGTTTCGGCCTTTACAGGGATCAGCCCCAGCATTTT,CASSFGLYRDQPQHF
TRBV6-5,14,TRBJ1-2,.,TGTGCCAGCAGCCCCGTGGGCCGATTCTATGGCTACACCTTC,CASSPVGRFYGYTF
TRBV5-1,14,TRBJ2-2,.,TGCGCCAGCAGCTTTTCACTAGACACCGGGGAGCTGTTTTTT,CASSFSLDTGELFF
TRBV6-6,14,TRBJ2-1,TRBD1,TGTGCCAGCAGGACCGGGACAGGGGGCACTGAGCAGTTCTTC,CASRTGTGGTEQFF
TRBV25-1,13,TRBJ1-1,.,TGTGCCAGCAGTGAGTTTTCTAACACTGAAGCTTTCTTT,CASSEFSNTEAFF
TRBV5-8,12,TRBJ1-5,.,TGTGCCAGCAGCTTTCGGGATCAGCCCCAGCATTTT,CASSFRDQPQHF
TRBV20-1,10,TRBJ2-1,TRBD2,TGCAGTGCTACTAGCGGAGGTCCGTTCTTC,CSATSGGPFF
TRBV18,13,TRBJ1-1,.,TGTGCCAGCTCAACAAGACAGAACACTGAAGCTTTCTTT,CASSTRQNTEAFF
TRBV6-1,13,TRBJ2-1,.,TGTGCCAGCAGTGGGGGACTTTACAATGAGCAGTTCTTC,CASSGGLYNEQFF
TRBV2,13,TRBJ2-2,.,TGTGCCAGCAGACGGGAGAACACCGGGGAGCTGTTTTTT,CASRRENTGELFF
TRBV7-2,15,TRBJ1-2,TRBD1,TGTGCCAGCAGCTTGGCCATCGGGACAGGGAGGGGCTACACCTTC,CASSLAIGTGRGYTF